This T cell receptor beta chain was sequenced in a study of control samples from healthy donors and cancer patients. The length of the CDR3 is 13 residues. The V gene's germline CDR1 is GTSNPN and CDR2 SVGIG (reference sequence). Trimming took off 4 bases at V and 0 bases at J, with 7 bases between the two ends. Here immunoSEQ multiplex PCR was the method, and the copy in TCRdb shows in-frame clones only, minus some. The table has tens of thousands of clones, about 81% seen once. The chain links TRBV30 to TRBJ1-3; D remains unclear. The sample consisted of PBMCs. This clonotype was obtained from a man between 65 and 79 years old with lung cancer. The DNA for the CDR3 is TGTGCCTGGATAGTTAACTCTGGAAACACCATATATTTT. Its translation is CAWIVNSGNTIYF.